The next 11 T cell receptor beta chains were all read from a single sample in a study of blood T cell repertoires in COVID-19. Assay: immunoSEQ multiplex PCR; the TCRdb copy retains only in-frame clones and omits some. The table has fewer than 250,000 clones, less than 90% seen once. Sequenced: peripheral blood. The receptors here all came from a man between 65 and 80 years old with acute or convalescent COVID-19.

This clone showed up just once. The chain joins TRBV7-2 to TRBJ2-1; D may be TRBD2 (6 bases). V dropped 1 base and J dropped 3 bases, with 13 bases sitting between them. Germline-derived CDR1 and CDR2 are SGHTA and FQGNSA. This CDR3 is built from 16 residues. The CDR3 sequence is CASSLGSGEGYNEQFF. The DNA for the CDR3 is TGTGCCAGCAGCTTAGGGTCGGGAGAGGGCTACAATGAGCAGTTCTTC.

This clone was observed a single time. This chain joins TRBV29-1 and TRBJ2-7, with D possibly matching TRBD1 (6 bases). The CDR3 runs to 13 residues. Germline V gene sequence: CDR1 SQVTM, CDR2 ANQGSEA. Trimming stripped 6 bases from V and 0 bases from J, with 12 bases between. Here the CDR3 DNA reads TGCAGCGTCTGGGACACCAGCTCCTACGAGCAGTACTTC. Amino acids: CSVWDTSSYEQYF.

V gene TRBV28 combines with J gene TRBJ2-7, with D possibly TRBD2 on 6 matching bases. The germline CDR1 and CDR2 sequences are MDHEN and SYDVKM. This CDR3 is 21 amino acids long. V was trimmed by 6 bases and J by 0 bases, leaving 33 bases between them. The CDR3 DNA sequence: TGTGCCAGCAGCCACCCCTACCTCCGAGGGACGCGGCGGGACCGCTCCTACGAGCAGTACTTC. Its translation is CASSHPYLRGTRRDRSYEQYF.

The chain recombines TRBV7-2 with TRBJ2-7; D might be TRBD1 (5 bases). Germline assignment: CDR1 SGHTA and CDR2 FQGNSA. This CDR3 has 15 amino acids. V was pared by 1 base and J by 5 bases, with 15 bases between. CDR3 in amino acids: CASSLGKGQGHEQYF. The DNA of the CDR3 is TGTGCCAGCAGCTTAGGAAAGGGGCAGGGCCACGAGCAGTACTTC.

This sequence joins TRBV2 and TRBJ1-1; TRBD1 matches 10 bases. There are 16 residues in the CDR3. Looked up from germline, CDR1 is SNHLY and CDR2 is FYNNEI. V lost 1 base, J lost 5 bases, and 7 bases stayed unmatched. CDR3: CASSEVGQGLRTEAFF. The CDR3 DNA reads TGTGCCAGCAGTGAAGTGGGACAGGGGTTGAGGACTGAAGCTTTCTTT.

This clone has only a few counts. The J gene is TRBJ2-2, the V gene TRBV5-1, with 11 bases fitting TRBD2. The CDR3 extends over 15 amino acids. V lost 1 base to trimming and J lost 6 bases; unmatched junction nucleotides: 2. Germline CDR1 is SGHRS and CDR2 is YFSETQ. The CDR3 loop reads CASSLTSGSPGELFF. The DNA of the CDR3 is TGCGCCAGCAGCTTGACTAGCGGGAGTCCCGGGGAGCTGTTTTTT.

The gene calls are TRBV6-6 and TRBJ1-3; D is unclear. The CDR3 totals 14 residues. CDR1 MNHNY and CDR2 SVGAGI come from the germline V gene (reference sequence). V was cut by 2 bases and J by 3 bases, with 8 bases left in between. The CDR3 protein is CASSYLISGNTIYF. The CDR3 nucleotides read TGTGCCAGCAGTTACCTTATTAGTGGAAACACCATATATTTT.

CDR3 sequence reads: CASSQGRGPNTEAFF. The CDR3, as DNA: TGCGCCAGCAGCCAAGGGCGGGGACCGAACACTGAAGCTTTCTTT. This chain links TRBV4-3 with TRBJ1-1, with D tentatively TRBD1 (5 bases). The CDR3 spans 15 residues. Germline values: CDR1 LGHNA, CDR2 YSLEER. V was clipped by 1 base and J by 1 base, with 10 bases between them.

V and J are TRBV28 and TRBJ1-6; tentative D call: TRBD1 (6 bases). The V end lost 6 bases, the J end lost 7 bases, and 19 bases lay between the germline ends. In germline, CDR1 is MDHEN, CDR2 SYDVKM. The CDR3 spans 16 residues. The CDR3 loop reads CASSLGGGGGNSPLHF. DNA for the CDR3: TGTGCCAGCAGCCTAGGGGGGGGAGGAGGGAATTCACCCCTCCACTTT.

This chain connects TRBV7-9 to TRBJ1-2; 11 positions agree with TRBD1. The CDR3 runs 14 residues. The germline CDR1 and CDR2 sequences are SEHNR and FQNEAQ (reference sequence). The junction had 4 bases not matched to a gene; V was cut back by 3 bases and J by 7 bases. CDR3 sequence: CASSFGQGAGGYTF. The CDR3 DNA reads TGTGCCAGCAGCTTCGGACAGGGGGCAGGTGGCTACACCTTC.

The V gene is TRBV5-1, the J gene TRBJ2-2; 7 nucleotides match TRBD2. V shed 0 bases, J shed 5 bases, and the junction held 7 bases outside the gene matches. Germline V lookup: CDR1 SGHRS, CDR2 YFSETQ. CDR3 length equals 16 residues. CDR3 DNA sequence: TGCGCCAGCAGCTTGGTCGCGGGAGTAGGTACCGGGGAGCTGTTTTTT. Translated, it gives CASSLVAGVGTGELFF.